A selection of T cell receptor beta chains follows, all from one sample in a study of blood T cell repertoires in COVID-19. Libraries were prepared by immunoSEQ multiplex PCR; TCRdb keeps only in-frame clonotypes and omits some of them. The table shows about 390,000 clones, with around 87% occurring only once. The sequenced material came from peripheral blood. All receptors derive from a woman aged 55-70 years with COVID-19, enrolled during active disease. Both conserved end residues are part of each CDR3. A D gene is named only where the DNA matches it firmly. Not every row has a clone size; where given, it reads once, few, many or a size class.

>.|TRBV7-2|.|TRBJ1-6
CASRALGHSPLHF
TGTGCCAGCAGGGCCCTTGGCCATTCACCCCTCCACTTT
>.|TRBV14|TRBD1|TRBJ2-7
CASSQGDRGLLF
TGTGCCAGCAGCCAAGGGGACAGGGGCCTTTTATTC
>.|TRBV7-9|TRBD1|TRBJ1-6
CASSPGQGLSSPLHF
TGTGCCAGCAGCCCTGGACAGGGTCTTAGTTCACCCCTCCACTTT
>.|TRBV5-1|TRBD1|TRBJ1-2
CASSLDRGFYGYTF
TGCGCCAGCAGCTTGGACAGGGGATTCTATGGCTACACCTTC
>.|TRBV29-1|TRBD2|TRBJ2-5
CSVGSGGAGETQYF
TGCAGCGTTGGCAGCGGGGGGGCTGGAGAGACCCAGTACTTC
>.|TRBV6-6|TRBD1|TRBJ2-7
CASTDPPFRGQNEQYF
TGTGCCAGCACCGACCCACCTTTCAGGGGGCAAAACGAGCAGTACTTC
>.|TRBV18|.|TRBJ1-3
CASSPRHGQTRTLENTIYF
TGTGCCAGCTCACCAAGGCACGGACAGACGCGAACACTGGAAAACACCATATATTTT
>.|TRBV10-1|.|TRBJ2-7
CATSRGGADEQYF
TGCGCCACCTCGAGGGGGGGCGCCGACGAGCAGTACTTC
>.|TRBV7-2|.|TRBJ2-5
CASSPQETQYF
TGTGCCAGCAGCCCTCAAGAGACCCAGTACTTC
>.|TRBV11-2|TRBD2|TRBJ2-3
CASSPRTSGTDTQYF
TGTGCCAGCAGCCCCCGGACTAGCGGCACAGATACGCAGTATTTT
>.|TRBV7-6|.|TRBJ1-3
CASSRELTAGNTIYF
TGTGCCAGCAGCAGAGAACTCACTGCTGGAAACACCATATATTTT
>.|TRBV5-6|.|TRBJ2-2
CASSAQLAVGELFF
TGTGCCAGCAGCGCCCAGCTAGCTGTCGGGGAGCTGTTTTTT
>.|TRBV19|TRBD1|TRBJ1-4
CASRPLGQGLNEKLFF
TGTGCCAGTAGACCTCTAGGACAGGGGCTTAATGAAAAACTGTTTTTT
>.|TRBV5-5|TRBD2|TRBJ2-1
CASSRGGFNEQFF
TGTGCCAGCAGCCGGGGGGGTTTCAATGAGCAGTTCTTC
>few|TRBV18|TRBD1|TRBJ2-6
CASSPTYPGQGSGANVLTF
TGTGCCAGCTCACCTACTTACCCGGGACAGGGGTCTGGGGCCAACGTCCTGACTTTC
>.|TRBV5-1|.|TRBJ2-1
CASSAGTTGGYNEQFF
TGCGCCAGCAGCGCCGGGACAACCGGAGGCTACAATGAGCAGTTCTTC
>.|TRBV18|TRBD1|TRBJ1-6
CASSPSGQGSGSPLHF
TGTGCCAGCTCACCATCCGGACAGGGCTCTGGTTCACCCCTCCACTTT
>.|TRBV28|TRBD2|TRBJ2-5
CASSLRAWRGEVQETQYF
TGTGCCAGCAGTTTAAGAGCTTGGCGGGGGGAAGTCCAAGAGACCCAGTACTTC
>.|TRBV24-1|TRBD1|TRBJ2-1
CATSDQLDRGNEQFF
TGTGCCACCAGTGATCAACTGGACAGGGGCAATGAGCAGTTCTTC
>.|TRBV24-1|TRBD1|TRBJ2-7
CATSDPGTGTYEQYF
TGTGCCACCAGTGATCCAGGGACAGGGACTTACGAGCAGTACTTC
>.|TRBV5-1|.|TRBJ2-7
CASSLALGDNEQYF
TGCGCCAGCAGCTTGGCCTTAGGGGACAACGAGCAGTACTTC
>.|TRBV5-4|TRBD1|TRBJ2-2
CASSPGQGALTGELFF
TGTGCCAGCAGCCCAGGACAGGGGGCTCTCACCGGGGAGCTGTTTTTT
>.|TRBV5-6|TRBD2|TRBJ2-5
CASSQTSGGRQETQYF
TGTGCCAGCAGCCAGACTAGCGGGGGGCGACAAGAGACCCAGTACTTC
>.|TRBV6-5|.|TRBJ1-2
CASGGVYGYTF
TGTGCCAGCGGAGGGGTTTATGGCTACACCTTC
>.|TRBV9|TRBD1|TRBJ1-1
CASSRDSEAFF
TGTGCCAGCAGCCGGGACAGTGAAGCTTTCTTT
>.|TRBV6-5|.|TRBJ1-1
CASSYGSRNTEAFF
TGTGCCAGCAGTTACGGCTCCAGGAACACTGAAGCTTTCTTT
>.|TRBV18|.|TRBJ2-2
CASSPINGETGELFF
TGTGCCAGCTCACCTATTAACGGGGAAACCGGGGAGCTGTTTTTT
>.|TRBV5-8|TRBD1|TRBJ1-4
CASSPPWDRGNEKLFF
TGTGCCAGCAGTCCCCCCTGGGACAGAGGAAATGAAAAACTGTTTTTT
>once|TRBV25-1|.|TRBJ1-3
CASSGSSGNTIYF
TGTGCCAGCAGTGGCAGCTCTGGAAACACCATATATTTT
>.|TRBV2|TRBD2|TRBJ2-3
CASSQTLAGVTDTQYF
TGTGCCAGCAGCCAAACCCTAGCGGGGGTCACAGATACGCAGTATTTT
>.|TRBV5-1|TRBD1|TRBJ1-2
CASSFIPQGQEGYTF
TGCGCCAGCAGCTTCATTCCACAGGGGCAGGAAGGCTACACCTTC
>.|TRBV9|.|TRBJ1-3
CASKRGDAGNTIYF
TGTGCCAGCAAGCGGGGAGACGCTGGAAACACCATATATTTT
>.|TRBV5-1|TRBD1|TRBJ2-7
CASSWGSRGTGGVEQYF
TGCGCCAGCAGCTGGGGATCACGGGGGACAGGGGGCGTCGAGCAGTACTTC
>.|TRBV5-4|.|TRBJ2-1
CASSLGPGAYNEQFF
TGTGCCAGCAGCTTAGGTCCGGGGGCCTACAATGAGCAGTTCTTC
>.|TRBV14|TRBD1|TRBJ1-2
CASSTYRDRGRGIYGYTF
TGTGCCAGCAGCACGTACAGGGACAGGGGGCGCGGGATCTATGGCTACACCTTC
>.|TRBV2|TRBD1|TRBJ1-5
CASRDSLNQPQHF
TGTGCCAGCCGGGACAGCCTCAATCAGCCCCAGCATTTT
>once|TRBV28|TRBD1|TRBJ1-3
CASSPIQGSSGNTIYF
TGTGCCAGCAGTCCTATACAGGGGTCATCTGGAAACACCATATATTTT
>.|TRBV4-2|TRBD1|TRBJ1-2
CASSPQNRDRGYYGYTF
TGTGCCAGCAGCCCACAAAACCGGGACAGGGGGTACTATGGCTACACCTTC
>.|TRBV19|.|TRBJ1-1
CASSFPRNTEAFF
TGTGCCAGTAGTTTCCCCAGAAACACTGAAGCTTTCTTT
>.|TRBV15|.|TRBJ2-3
CATSRGGKVGTDTQYF
TGTGCCACCAGCAGAGGAGGGAAAGTGGGCACAGATACGCAGTATTTT
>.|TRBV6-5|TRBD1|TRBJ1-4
CASSLGQGTRWEKLFF
TGTGCCAGCAGTTTGGGACAGGGAACGAGGTGGGAAAAACTGTTTTTT
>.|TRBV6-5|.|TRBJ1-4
CASRRQTLDGKLFF
TGTGCCAGTCGTCGACAGACACTCGATGGGAAACTGTTTTTT
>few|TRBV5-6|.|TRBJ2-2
CASSSGFNTGELFF
TGTGCCAGCAGCTCTGGCTTCAACACCGGGGAGCTGTTTTTT
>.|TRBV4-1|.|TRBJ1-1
CASSHTSGGLNTEAFF
TGCGCCAGCAGCCATACCTCGGGAGGGCTGAACACTGAAGCTTTCTTT
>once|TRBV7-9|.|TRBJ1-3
CASSRDSGNTIYF
TGTGCCAGCAGCCGGGATTCCGGAAACACCATATATTTT
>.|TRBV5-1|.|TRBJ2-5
CASSSVLADQETQYF
TGCGCCAGCAGCTCGGTATTAGCGGACCAAGAGACCCAGTACTTC
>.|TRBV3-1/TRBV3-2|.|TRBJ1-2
CASSHIRENYGYTF
TGTGCCAGCAGCCATATTCGGGAGAACTATGGCTACACCTTC
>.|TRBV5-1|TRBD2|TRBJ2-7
CASSFSGGREQYF
TGCGCCAGCAGCTTCTCGGGGGGACGAGAGCAGTACTTC
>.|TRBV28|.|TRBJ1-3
CASRGPESGYWGNTIYF
TGTGCCAGCAGAGGACCGGAAAGCGGGTACTGGGGAAACACCATATATTTT
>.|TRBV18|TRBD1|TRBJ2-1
CASSPNQGALNEQFF
TGTGCCAGCTCACCAAATCAGGGGGCCCTCAATGAGCAGTTCTTC
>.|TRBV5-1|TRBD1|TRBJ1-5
CASSLGQGGQPQHF
TGCGCCAGCAGCCTCGGACAGGGGGGTCAGCCCCAGCATTTT
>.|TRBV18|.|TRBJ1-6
CASSPTPRESPLHF
TGTGCCAGCTCGCCTACTCCCAGGGAATCACCCCTCCACTTT
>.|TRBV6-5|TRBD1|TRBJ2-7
CASSPTGAPLEQYF
TGTGCCAGCAGTCCGACAGGGGCCCCTCTCGAGCAGTACTTC
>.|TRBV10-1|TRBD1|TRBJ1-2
CASSEPGQGAYNYGYTF
TGCGCCAGCAGTGAACCGGGACAGGGGGCTTATAACTATGGCTACACCTTC
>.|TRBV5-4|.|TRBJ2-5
CASSLSITRGEETQYF
TGTGCCAGCAGCTTGTCTATCACCAGGGGCGAAGAGACCCAGTACTTC
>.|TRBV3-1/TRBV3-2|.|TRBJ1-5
CASSHDRGVGNQPQHF
TGTGCCAGCAGCCACGATCGGGGAGTCGGCAATCAGCCCCAGCATTTT
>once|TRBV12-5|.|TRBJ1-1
CASGRTWTTEAFF
TGTGCTAGTGGCCGGACTTGGACCACTGAAGCTTTCTTT
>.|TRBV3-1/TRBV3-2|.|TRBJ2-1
CASSQPLASYNEQFF
TGTGCCAGCAGCCAGCCACTAGCCTCCTACAATGAGCAGTTCTTC
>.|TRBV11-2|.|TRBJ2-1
CASSLIQSRGGKFF
TGTGCCAGCAGCTTAATTCAGTCGAGGGGCGGGAAGTTCTTC
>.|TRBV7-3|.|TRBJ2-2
CASSPQGTNTGELFF
TGTGCCAGCAGCCCCCAGGGGACGAACACCGGGGAGCTGTTTTTT